This entry features one T cell receptor beta chain sequence. Its cognate antigen has yet to be identified. Library prep was done by 5' RACE. For each TCR library, 3,000 to 4,000 ng of total RNA was used. For each sample, cDNA was synthesized in eight separate reactions using SMARTScribe reverse transcriptase. During cDNA synthesis, template switching introduced unique molecular identifiers that contained a 6-nucleotide sample barcode. Amplification of TCRalpha and TCRbeta cDNA involved two nested PCRs of about 15 and 9 cycles, and each PCR was followed by bead purification. Before amplification, the cDNA was treated with uracil DNA-glycosylase and purified using the QIAquick PCR purification kit. The second PCR added Illumina TruSeq-compatible adapters along with sample-specific barcodes. Library quality and concentration were checked on TapeStation and Qubit, and libraries were pooled at about 5 ng each. Pooled libraries were sequenced on an Illumina HiSeq2500 single-index Rapid Run with 2 x 100 bp reads and custom sequencing primers. The authors' analysis ran thus. MiGEC version 1.2.6 was used for UMI-based consensus assembly to correct PCR and sequencing errors. MiXCR version 2.1.1 handled V(D)J alignment, clonotype assembly and CDR3 extraction. To normalise gene usage, clonotype sharing and MAIT/NKT TCR abundance, the analysis used the top 1000, 10 000 and 20 000 clonotypes per sample. Diversity was computed as the inverse Simpson index with the vegan R package after downsampling to 27 000 UMIs. Statistical testing used paired Mann-Whitney U tests on the discordant twin pairs and applied Benjamini-Hochberg correction for multiple testing. Each entry corresponds to one CDR3 protein sequence from reads that TCRdb reprocessed, and DNA is not given. TCRdb assigned the V and J calls; the authors' analysis was not used. The table for this sample shows 300,000 to 350,000 distinct CDR3 sequences. Of the sample, under 2.5% falls within the top ten clones.

A roughly 2.5 ml peripheral blood sample was drawn into PAXgene tubes per donor and stored at -80°C. Without T cell sorting, total RNA was isolated from whole blood using the PAXgene blood miRNA kit on an automated QIAcube. Deep TCRalpha and TCRbeta repertoire profiling with unique molecular barcoding was performed on peripheral blood of monozygotic twin pairs concordant or discordant for inflammatory bowel disease. Smoking habits were recorded for all twin pairs, and individuals were classified as current, former or never smokers. The sample comes from a study of monozygotic twins with inflammatory bowel disease (dated by TCRdb to the late 2010s). As for the study more broadly: A total of approximately 28 monozygotic twin pairs were included in the full study, comprising nine German pairs (four IBD-concordant, five IBD-discordant) and 19 IBD-discordant Danish pairs. Each individual had, on average, about 151 000 unique TCRalpha sequences and 181 000 unique TCRbeta sequences available for analysis. Within discordant pairs, disease-associated traits were sought mainly by comparing IBD patients with their genetically identical healthy co-twins. The research as a whole found: IBD patients had lower TCRbeta repertoire diversity, measured by the inverse Simpson index, than their healthy co-twins. Compared with healthy twins, IBD patients had fewer clonotypes in common with other individuals, a difference most pronounced in patients showing signs of disease activity. Differing immunosuppressive treatments among patients may have added background noise and inter-individual variability to the repertoires. Different T cell subtypes could not be distinguished in the analysis. No difference in repertoire similarity was observed between concordant and discordant twins, possibly owing to limited statistical power. The results gave no support for a single strong signal or clonotype linked to IBD.

CDR1 and CDR2 were assigned from the germline V gene as SGHRS and YFSETQ. Taken from cysteine to phenylalanine, the CDR3 has 15 residues. No DNA is given. Sequenced input: blood. The chain is encoded by TRBV5-1 joined to TRBJ2-1; TCRdb indicates TRBD1, and absent DNA this call remains unverified. The receptor's source is a human donor with ulcerative colitis or Crohn's disease, or a healthy co-twin of an affected twin (not recorded which). CDR3 protein: CASSQDRVAYNEQFF.